One and the same sample provided the 21 T cell receptor beta chains below, sequenced in a study of T cell responses to AZD1222 COVID-19 vaccine. This table comes from immunoSEQ multiplex PCR, and its TCRdb copy is limited to in-frame clones, with some not included. This sample has 120,000 to 150,000 clones; around 93% occur once, and the top ten carry roughly 3.8%. The starting material was peripheral blood, obtained 28 days after the second AZD1222 dose. The receptors were gathered from an adult who received the AZD1222 COVID-19 vaccine.

The V gene is TRBV11-3, the J gene TRBJ1-2; D may be TRBD1 (6 bases). V was trimmed by 5 bases and J by 5 bases, leaving 12 bases between them. CDR3 length: 13 amino acids. The germline V gene has CDR1 SGHNT and CDR2 YENEEA. This CDR3 reads CASSPEQGYGYTF. CDR3 in DNA: TGTGCCAGCAGCCCAGAGCAGGGGTATGGCTACACCTTC. Filled out from reference TRBV11-3 and TRBJ1-2, the complete variable domain reads EAGVVQSPRYKIIEKKQPVAFWCNPISGHNTLYWYLQNLGQGPELLIRYENEEAVDDSQLPKDRFSAERLKGVDSTLKIQPAELGDSAVYLCASSPEQGYGYTFGSGTRLTVV.

Only one count was recorded for this clone. The chain recombines TRBV24-1 with TRBJ2-1, with TRBD2 as a possible D gene (5 bases). Germline lookup yields CDR1 KGHDR and CDR2 SFDVKD. V gave up 4 bases and J gave up 3 bases, with 12 bases separating them. CDR3 length: 15 residues. The CDR3 is CATSDPEGSYNEQFF. The CDR3 DNA follows: TGTGCCACCAGTGACCCTGAGGGCAGCTACAATGAGCAGTTCTTC.

The chain joins TRBV5-1 to TRBJ1-2, with unresolved D. There are 15 residues in the CDR3. Trimming stripped 0 bases from V and 5 bases from J, with 14 bases between. CDR1 and CDR2 (germline): SGHRS, YFSETQ. CDR3 DNA sequence: TGCGCCAGCAGCTTGGCTGGAGGGTCCCAGTATGGCTACACCTTC. Translation gives CASSLAGGSQYGYTF.

The chain joins TRBV30 to TRBJ1-4; D is ambiguous. V was pared by 8 bases and J by 5 bases, with 18 bases between. This CDR3 region has 14 residues. Germline CDR1 reads GTSNPN; CDR2 reads SVGIG (reference sequence). In nucleotides, the CDR3 is TGTGCCGGGAAGGTTGGTCAGTTCAATGAAAAACTGTTTTTT. Translated: CAGKVGQFNEKLFF.

The chain's CDR3 is CASSISGGEYNEQFF. CDR3 bases: TGTGCCAGCAGTATTAGCGGGGGGGAATACAATGAGCAGTTCTTC. This chain connects TRBV6-4 to TRBJ2-1; 11 bases map to TRBD2. CDR1 and CDR2 from the germline V gene are MRHNA and SNTAGT. The CDR3 is made up of 15 amino acids. J gave up 4 bases and V 5 bases, and 4 bases lay outside the gene matches.

The chain carries TRBV24-1 and TRBJ2-7; D is ambiguous. Germline-derived CDR1 and CDR2 are KGHDR and SFDVKD. The CDR3 spans 13 residues. V was pared by 4 bases and J by 4 bases, with 10 bases between. The CDR3 sequence: CATSDPRAYEQYF. Written as DNA, the CDR3 is TGTGCCACCAGTGACCCCCGGGCTTACGAGCAGTACTTC.

This sequence joins TRBV19 and TRBJ1-5, with D perhaps TRBD1 (5 bases). Trimming removed 4 bases from V and 6 bases from J, with 19 bases in between. Germline CDR1 is LNHDA and CDR2 is SQIVND (reference sequence). The length of the CDR3 is 16 residues. This chain's CDR3 is CASSRYQTAARQPQHF. CDR3 DNA: TGTGCCAGTAGTAGATACCAGACAGCCGCACGTCAGCCCCAGCATTTT.

The rearrangement uses TRBV5-5 and TRBJ2-1, with TRBD2 as a possible D gene (6 bases). V gave up 4 bases and J gave up 5 bases, with 19 bases separating them. Germline loops: CDR1 SGHKS, CDR2 YYEKEE (reference sequence). The CDR3 runs to 16 residues. The chain's CDR3 is CASSHRTTPIDNEQFF. For the CDR3, the DNA is TGTGCCAGCAGCCACCGGACTACGCCTATCGACAATGAGCAGTTCTTC. The full variable domain, in which reference TRBV5-5 and TRBJ2-1 provide the parts outside the CDR3, is DAGVTQSPTHLIKTRGQQVTLRCSPISGHKSVSWYQQVLGQGPQFIFQYYEKEERGRGNFPDRFSARQFPNYSSELNVNALLLGDSALYLCASSHRTTPIDNEQFFGPGTRLTVL.

This chain links TRBV4-2 with TRBJ2-5; 14 bases map to TRBD2. This CDR3 is 19 amino acids long. CDR1 is LGHNA, CDR2 YNFKEQ, per germline. The ends lost 0 bases at V and 5 bases at J; junction bases unmatched: 11. Here the CDR3 reads CASSQDGGGLAGERETQYF. CDR3 nucleotide sequence: TGTGCCAGCAGCCAAGATGGGGGGGGACTAGCGGGAGAGAGGGAGACCCAGTACTTC.

The chain joins TRBV5-5 to TRBJ2-2; D is undetermined. Germline CDR1 and CDR2: SGHKS and YYEKEE (reference sequence). Trimming pared 4 bases from V and 6 bases from J, leaving 13 bases between. This CDR3 spans 14 amino acids. The CDR3 sequence is CASSRLDIAGELFF. CDR3 DNA: TGTGCCAGCAGCCGGTTGGATATCGCCGGGGAGCTGTTTTTT.

This chain links TRBV15 with TRBJ2-7, with D possibly being TRBD1 or TRBD2 (5 bases each). V lost 1 base and J 3 bases, leaving 13 bases between the germline ends. Germline V gives CDR1 LNHNV, CDR2 YYDKDF (reference sequence). This CDR3 spans 15 amino acids. CDR3 sequence reads: CATSRGGTGNYEQYF. Here the CDR3 DNA reads TGTGCCACCAGCAGAGGAGGGACGGGGAACTACGAGCAGTACTTC.

Worth noting for this clone: At the DNA level, this CDR3 is encoded by other sequences in the same sample as well. The V gene is TRBV7-3, the J gene TRBJ2-1, with 10 bases lining up with TRBD1. CDR3 length equals 15 residues. CDR1 is SGHTA, CDR2 FQGTGA, per germline. J gave up 3 bases and V 5 bases, and 4 bases lay outside the gene matches. The CDR3 region has the DNA TGTGCCAGCAGCCCTCGGACAGGGGGCTACAATGAGCAGTTCTTC. This translates into CASSPRTGGYNEQFF. The variable domain in full, completed from reference TRBV7-3 and TRBJ2-1, reads GAGVSQTPSNKVTEKGKYVELRCDPISGHTALYWYRQSLGQGPEFLIYFQGTGAADDSGLPNDRFFAVRPEGSVSTLKIQRTERGDSAVYLCASSPRTGGYNEQFFGPGTRLTVL.

The chain combines TRBV7-8 with TRBJ1-1, with D perhaps TRBD1 (6 bases). Per the germline V gene, CDR1 is SGHVS and CDR2 is FQNEAQ. The CDR3 sequence is 18 residues long. Trimming pared 5 bases from V and 0 bases from J, leaving 22 bases between. The CDR3 coding sequence is TGTGCCAGCAGCCAGCCCCGGACAGCGCTATTCATGAACACTGAAGCTTTCTTT. It encodes CASSQPRTALFMNTEAFF. Supplemented by reference TRBV7-8 and TRBJ1-1, the full variable domain reads GAGVSQSPRYKVAKRGQDVALRCDPISGHVSLFWYQQALGQGPEFLTYFQNEAQLDKSGLPSDRFFAERPEGSVSTLKIQRTQQEDSAVYLCASSQPRTALFMNTEAFFGQGTRLTVV.

The chain has TRBV18 and TRBJ1-2; D is possibly TRBD1 (5 bases). The CDR3 consists of 13 residues. V lost 3 bases and J 8 bases, leaving 13 bases between the germline ends. CDR1 is KGHSH and CDR2 is LQKENI in the germline V gene. The CDR3 protein is CASSPLDIRGYTF. The CDR3 DNA follows: TGTGCCAGCTCACCCCTGGACATAAGGGGCTACACCTTC.

V is TRBV6-5 and J is TRBJ2-1; D might be TRBD1 (6 bases). There are 12 residues in the CDR3. Germline CDR1 and CDR2: MNHEY and SVGAGI. The ends were cut back, 8 bases at V and 8 bases at J, with 13 bases in the middle. The CDR3 region has the DNA TGTGCCAGCGGGGGCCCCGGCGATGAGCAGTTCTTC. Protein sequence: CASGGPGDEQFF.

This clone showed up just once. The chain is built from TRBV11-3 and TRBJ2-1; 10 bases fit TRBD2. Looked up from germline, CDR1 is SGHNT and CDR2 is YENEEA. CDR3 size: 13 residues. V gave up 8 bases and J gave up 10 bases; unmatched junction bases: 8. The CDR3 here is CASGAGGHSEQFF. The CDR3 region has the DNA TGTGCCAGCGGAGCGGGGGGGCATAGCGAGCAGTTCTTC.

This chain joins TRBV6-5 and TRBJ1-2; D is unclear. There are 13 residues in the CDR3. V was cut by 6 bases and J by 8 bases, with 16 bases left in between. Germline CDR1 and CDR2: MNHEY and SVGAGI. This CDR3 is CASSVSEAGGYTF. CDR3 bases: TGTGCCAGCAGCGTATCCGAGGCTGGAGGCTACACCTTC.

This clone was seen a handful of times. The DNA for the CDR3 is TGTGCCAGCAGTTTGGCCCAAACCGTGGCTTTCTTT. This gives the protein CASSLAQTVAFF. The rearrangement links TRBV12-3 or TRBV12-4 to TRBJ1-1, with no clear D. V was pared by 3 bases and J by 11 bases, with 13 bases between. The length of the CDR3 is 12 residues.

CDR3 region: CASSVVIYTEAFF. The CDR3 DNA reads as TGTGCCAGCAGCGTAGTGATATACACTGAAGCTTTCTTT. The genes are TRBV9 and TRBJ1-1; D unclear. The CDR3 consists of 13 residues. Germline values: CDR1 SGDLS, CDR2 YYNGEE. The V end was cut by 0 bases, the J end by 3 bases, with 6 bases between.

The V and J genes are TRBV3-1 (or the pseudogene TRBV3-2) and TRBJ2-5; TRBD2 matches 7 bases. J gave up 3 bases and V 1 base, and 8 bases lay outside the gene matches. Germline V CDR1 and CDR2: LGHDT, YNNKEL (reference sequence). The CDR3 is 16 residues long. The CDR3 is CASSQAVLAVKETQYF. CDR3 DNA sequence: TGTGCCAGCAGCCAAGCGGTTCTAGCGGTTAAAGAGACCCAGTACTTC.

The chain combines TRBV6-6 with TRBJ1-2, with D maybe TRBD1 (5 bases). The ends were cut back, 5 bases at V and 3 bases at J, with 19 bases in the middle. CDR1 is MNHNY and CDR2 is SVGAGI in the germline V gene (reference sequence). This CDR3 region has 16 residues. CDR3 bases: TGTGCCAGCAGTCTTTCACCCACCGACAGATACTATGGCTACACCTTC. Its translation: CASSLSPTDRYYGYTF.